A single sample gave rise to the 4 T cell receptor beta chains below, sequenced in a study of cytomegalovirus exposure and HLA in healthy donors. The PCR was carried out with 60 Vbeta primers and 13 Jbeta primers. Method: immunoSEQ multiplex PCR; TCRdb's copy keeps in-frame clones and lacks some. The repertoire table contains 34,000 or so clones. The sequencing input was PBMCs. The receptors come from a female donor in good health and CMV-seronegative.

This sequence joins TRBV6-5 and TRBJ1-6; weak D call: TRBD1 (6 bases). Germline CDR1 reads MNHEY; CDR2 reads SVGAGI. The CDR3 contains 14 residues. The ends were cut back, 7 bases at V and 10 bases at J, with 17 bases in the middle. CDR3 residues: CASTPRGRGSPLHF. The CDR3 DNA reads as TGTGCCAGCACCCCCAGGGGAAGGGGGTCACCCCTCCACTTT.

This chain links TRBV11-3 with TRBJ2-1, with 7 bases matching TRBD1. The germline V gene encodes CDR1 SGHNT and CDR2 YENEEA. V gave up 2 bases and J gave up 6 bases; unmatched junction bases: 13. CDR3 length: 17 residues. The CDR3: CASSLPLPTTGSNEQFF. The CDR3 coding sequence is TGTGCCAGCAGCTTACCCCTCCCCACGACAGGGAGCAATGAGCAGTTCTTC.

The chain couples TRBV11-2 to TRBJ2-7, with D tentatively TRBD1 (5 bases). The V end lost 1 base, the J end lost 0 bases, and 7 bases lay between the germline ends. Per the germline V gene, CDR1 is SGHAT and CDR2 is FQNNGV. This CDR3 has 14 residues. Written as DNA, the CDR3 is TGTGCCAGCAGCTTAGGACAGAGCTCCTACGAGCAGTACTTC. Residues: CASSLGQSSYEQYF.

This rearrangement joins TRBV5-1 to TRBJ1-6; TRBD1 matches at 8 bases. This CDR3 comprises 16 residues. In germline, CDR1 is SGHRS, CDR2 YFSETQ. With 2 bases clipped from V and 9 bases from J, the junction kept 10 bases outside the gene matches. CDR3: CASSLDPTGGLSPLHF. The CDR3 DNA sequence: TGCGCCAGCAGCTTAGACCCTACAGGGGGTCTTTCACCCCTCCACTTT.